In its sample, the clone carrying this T cell receptor (beta chain) ranks as medium-sized. Its antigen is still unknown. The data belong to a study of tissue T cells after allogeneic stem cell transplantation. Whole-study findings and limits: Which tissue TCRs were alloreactive or antigen-specific was not determined. Some clones might be persisting host cells.

This CDR3 comprises 15 residues. Germline CDR1 and CDR2: LGHDT and YNNKEL (reference sequence). With 3 bases removed from V and 8 bases from J, the gap between germline ends came to 19 bases. Survey-depth TCRbeta CDR3 sequencing reported V/J genes and productive frequencies. TCRdb's copy holds only in-frame clones and misses some; the assay was immunoSEQ multiplex PCR. The data hold roughly 6,100 clones, with around 70% observed a single time. The TCR sequence derives from a woman between 18 and 50 years old with breast cancer. The chain couples TRBV3-1 (or the pseudogene TRBV3-2) to TRBJ1-2, with D unresolved. This specimen consisted of tissue from the rectum, obtained at autopsy. For the CDR3, the DNA is TGTGCCAGCAGCCAGGAAGAGGAGGAGGGCTTAGGCTACACCTTC. Protein: CASSQEEEEGLGYTF.